This record covers a single T cell receptor (beta chain). There are 12 residues in the CDR3. The entry originates in a study of blood T cell repertoires in COVID-19. Study background: The origin of the acute and convalescent COVID-19 samples was the United States, Italy and Spain.

Sequencing was performed with immunoSEQ multiplex PCR; in TCRdb, only in-frame clones are kept and a portion is missing. This repertoire shows approximately 97,000 clones, approximately 85% found once; its top ten account for around 12%. The chain is built from TRBV21-1 and TRBJ1-4; TRBD1, as called in the table, went unchecked against the DNA. TRBV21-1 is a listed pseudogene. The sequenced material came from peripheral blood. The TCR comes from a human donor in a cohort sampled during active COVID-19. CDR3: CASSGHSAKLFF. Written as DNA, the CDR3 is TGTGCCAGCAGTGGACATTCGGCAAAACTGTTTTTT.